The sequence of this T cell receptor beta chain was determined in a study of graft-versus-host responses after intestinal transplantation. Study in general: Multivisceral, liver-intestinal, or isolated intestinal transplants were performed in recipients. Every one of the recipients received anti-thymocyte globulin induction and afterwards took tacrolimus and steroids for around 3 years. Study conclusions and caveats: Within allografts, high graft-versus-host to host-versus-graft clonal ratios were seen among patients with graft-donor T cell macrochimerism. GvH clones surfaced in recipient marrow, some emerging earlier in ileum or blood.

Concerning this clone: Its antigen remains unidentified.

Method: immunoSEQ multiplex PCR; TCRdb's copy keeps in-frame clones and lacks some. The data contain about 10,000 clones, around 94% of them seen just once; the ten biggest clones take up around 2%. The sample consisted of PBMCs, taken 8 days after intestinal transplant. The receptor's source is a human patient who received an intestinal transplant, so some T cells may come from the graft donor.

For the CDR3, the DNA is TGTGCCAGCATAATCTTAGGAGGTGGAGAGACCCAGTACTTC. Encoded protein: CASIILGGGETQYF. The rearrangement uses TRBV2 and TRBJ2-5; tentatively, D is TRBD2 (5 bases). Germline assignment: CDR1 SNHLY and CDR2 FYNNEI. The germline V and J ends were trimmed by 7 bases and 4 bases, with 16 bases remaining between them. This CDR3 comprises 14 residues.